This T cell receptor beta chain was found in a study of blood T cell repertoires in COVID-19 (dated by TCRdb to 2020 to 2022). About the investigation overall: The collaborator samples originated in the United States, Italy and Spain and spanned the acute and convalescent phases of COVID-19. The material from the prospective study consisted of cDNA or gDNA derived from T cells, B-cell-depleted T cells, or PBMCs. Subjects who had been exposed to COVID-19, were actively infected with it, or had recovered from it provided the deeply sampled blood TCRbeta repertoires that made up the dataset. The repertoires were made available in a free public database intended to serve as a resource for research on the immune response to SARS-CoV-2. The samples were drawn from the first 160 participants of the ongoing ImmuneRACE study and from 950 to 1,500 subjects provided by 6 global collaborators. The sample metadata nearly always contained a de-identified subject ID, COVID-19 status, age in years and sex. HLA class I and class II types, where available, came from metadata supplied by the sample provider rather than from assay-based typing. What the authors observed across the whole study: The quantity of clinical and demographic metadata differed by source and by participant and was supplied without curation.

About this clone: No antigen is known for it. Base qualities are missing; no much larger clone stands one base away.

The immunoSEQ Assay, a bias-controlled multiplex PCR, was used to amplify TCRbeta CDR3 regions from genomic DNA. As for how the authors treated the data: The number of nucleated cells in each sample was estimated from the amplification of reference gene primers within the assay. To quantify the absolute abundance of each unique TCRbeta CDR3 rearrangement, sequence reads were collapsed and filtered. For each sample, productive Simpson clonality was calculated as the square root of Simpson's diversity index over productive rearrangements. TCRdb stores this immuneACCESS table with in-frame sequences only. Part of the clones is absent; in the studies checked, under half of the shortfall reflects unresolved V genes, and no reason is known for the rest. V, J and clone size reflect that table, while D and trimming were determined from the DNA. This sample lists 160,000 or so clones; around 81% were detected once. Approximately 11% of the sample goes to the ten largest clones.

V is shortened by 1 base, J by 3 bases, and the region joining them spans 10 bases. The CDR3 sequence holds 15 residues, the cysteine and phenylalanine included. Only CDR3 DNA remains: 45 bases, in frame from the first base. According to the germline V gene (reference sequence), CDR1 reads LGHDT and CDR2 reads YNNKEL. Each collaborating institution followed its own protocols to collect whole blood in K2EDTA tubes. For TCRbeta analysis, collaborators shipped samples as frozen whole blood, isolated PBMCs, or DNA extracted from either of those sample types. The specimen sequenced was peripheral blood. The sequence came from a man in his fifties or sixties with active or convalescent COVID-19. This sequence uses TRBV3-1 (or the pseudogene TRBV3-2) and TRBJ1-5, and possibly TRBD1, on 5 matching bases. The DNA sequence is TGTGCCAGCAGCCAAGGGGGCAGGTCCAATCAGCCCCAGCATTTT. Its translation reads: CASSQGGRSNQPQHF.